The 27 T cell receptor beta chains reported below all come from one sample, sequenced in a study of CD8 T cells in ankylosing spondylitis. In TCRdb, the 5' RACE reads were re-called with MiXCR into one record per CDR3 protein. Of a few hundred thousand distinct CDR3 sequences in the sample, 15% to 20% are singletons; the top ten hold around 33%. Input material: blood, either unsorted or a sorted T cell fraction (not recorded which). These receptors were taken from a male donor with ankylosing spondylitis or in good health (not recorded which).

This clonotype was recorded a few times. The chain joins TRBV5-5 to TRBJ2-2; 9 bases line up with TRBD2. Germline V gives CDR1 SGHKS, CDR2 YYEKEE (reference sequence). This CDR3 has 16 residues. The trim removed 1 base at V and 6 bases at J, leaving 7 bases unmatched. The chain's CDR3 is CASSLISAGGPGELFF. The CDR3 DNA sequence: TGTGCCAGCAGCTTGATTTCGGCGGGAGGGCCCGGGGAGCTGTTTTTT.

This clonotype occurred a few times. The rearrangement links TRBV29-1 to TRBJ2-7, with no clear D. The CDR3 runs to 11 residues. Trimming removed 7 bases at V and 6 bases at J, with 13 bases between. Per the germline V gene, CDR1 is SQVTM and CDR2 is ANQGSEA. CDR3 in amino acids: CSGVQLGEQYF. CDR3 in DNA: TGCAGCGGAGTTCAGCTGGGCGAGCAGTACTTC.

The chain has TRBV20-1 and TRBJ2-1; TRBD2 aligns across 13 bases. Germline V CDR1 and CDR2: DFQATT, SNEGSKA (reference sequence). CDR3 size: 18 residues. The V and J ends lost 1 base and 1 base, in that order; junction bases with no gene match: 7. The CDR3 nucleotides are TGCAGTGCTAGAGGGGGGACTAGCGGGACAGGATCCTACAATGAGCAGTTCTTC. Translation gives CSARGGTSGTGSYNEQFF.

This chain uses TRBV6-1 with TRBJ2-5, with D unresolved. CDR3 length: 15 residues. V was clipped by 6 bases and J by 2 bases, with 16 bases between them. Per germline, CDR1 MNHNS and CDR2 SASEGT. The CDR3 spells CASSAGRRVQETQYF. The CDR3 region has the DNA TGTGCCAGCAGCGCCGGCAGGAGAGTTCAAGAGACCCAGTACTTC.

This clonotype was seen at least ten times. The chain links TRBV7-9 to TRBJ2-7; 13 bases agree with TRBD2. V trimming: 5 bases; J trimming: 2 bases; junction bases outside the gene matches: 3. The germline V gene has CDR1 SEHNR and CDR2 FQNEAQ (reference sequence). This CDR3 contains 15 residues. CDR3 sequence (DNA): TGTGCCAGCAGCCCGGGACTAGCGGGACCCTACGAGCAGTACTTC. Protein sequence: CASSPGLAGPYEQYF.

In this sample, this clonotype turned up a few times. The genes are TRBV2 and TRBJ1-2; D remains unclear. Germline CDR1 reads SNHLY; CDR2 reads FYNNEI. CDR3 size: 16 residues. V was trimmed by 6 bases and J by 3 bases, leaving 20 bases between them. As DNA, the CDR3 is TGTGCCAGCAGACACATTAGAGAGGGATCAGACTATGGCTACACCTTC. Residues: CASRHIREGSDYGYTF.

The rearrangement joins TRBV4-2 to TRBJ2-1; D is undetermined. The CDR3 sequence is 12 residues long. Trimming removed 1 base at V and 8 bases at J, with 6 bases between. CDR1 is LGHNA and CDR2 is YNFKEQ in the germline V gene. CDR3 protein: CASSQGTDEQFF. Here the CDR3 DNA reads TGTGCCAGCAGCCAAGGAACCGATGAGCAGTTCTTC.

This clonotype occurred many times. The CDR3 sequence: CASSSGTGTYEQYF. The CDR3 DNA sequence: TGTGCCAGCAGCTCCGGGACAGGGACCTACGAGCAGTACTTC. This chain links TRBV5-6 with TRBJ2-7; 9 nucleotides align to TRBD1. The V segment lost 3 bases and the J segment 2 bases; nucleotides outside the gene matches: 3. The CDR3 is 14 amino acids. Germline CDR1 is SGHDT and CDR2 is YYEEEE. Full variable domain (rest looked up from reference TRBV5-6 and TRBJ2-7): DAGVTQSPTHLIKTRGQQVTLRCSPKSGHDTVSWYQQALGQGPQFIFQYYEEEERQRGNFPDRFSGHQFPNYSSELNVNALLLGDSALYLCASSSGTGTYEQYFGPGTRLTVT.

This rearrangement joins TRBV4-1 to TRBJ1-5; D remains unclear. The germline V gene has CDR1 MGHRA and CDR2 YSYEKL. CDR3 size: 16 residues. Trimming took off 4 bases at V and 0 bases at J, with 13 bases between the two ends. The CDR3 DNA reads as TGCGCCAGCAGCCCAGAGGACCCTTTTAGCAATCAGCCCCAGCATTTT. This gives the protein CASSPEDPFSNQPQHF.

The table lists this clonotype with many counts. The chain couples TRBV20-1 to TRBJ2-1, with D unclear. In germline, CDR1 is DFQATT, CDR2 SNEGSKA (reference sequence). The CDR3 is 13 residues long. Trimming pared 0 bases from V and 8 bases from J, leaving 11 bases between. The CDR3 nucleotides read TGCAGTGCTAGAGAGCCCCGAGCCCATGAGCAGTTCTTC. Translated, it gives CSAREPRAHEQFF.

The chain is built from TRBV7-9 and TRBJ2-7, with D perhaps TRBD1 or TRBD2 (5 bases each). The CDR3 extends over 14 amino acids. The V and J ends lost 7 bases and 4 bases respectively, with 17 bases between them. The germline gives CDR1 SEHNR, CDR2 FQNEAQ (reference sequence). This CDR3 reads CASTPDGTSYEQYF. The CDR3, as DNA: TGTGCCAGCACCCCTGACGGGACCTCTTACGAGCAGTACTTC.

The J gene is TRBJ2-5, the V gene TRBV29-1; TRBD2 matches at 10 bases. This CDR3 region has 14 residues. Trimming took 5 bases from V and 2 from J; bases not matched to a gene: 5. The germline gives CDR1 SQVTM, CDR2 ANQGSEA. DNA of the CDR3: TGCAGCGTTACTAGCGGGGTGGGGCAAGAGACCCAGTACTTC. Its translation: CSVTSGVGQETQYF. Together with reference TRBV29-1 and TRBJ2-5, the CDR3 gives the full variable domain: SAVISQKPSRDICQRGTSLTIQCQVDSQVTMMFWYRQQPGQSLTLIATANQGSEATYESGFVIDKFPISRPNLTFSTLTVSNMSPEDSSIYLCSVTSGVGQETQYFGPGTRLLVL.

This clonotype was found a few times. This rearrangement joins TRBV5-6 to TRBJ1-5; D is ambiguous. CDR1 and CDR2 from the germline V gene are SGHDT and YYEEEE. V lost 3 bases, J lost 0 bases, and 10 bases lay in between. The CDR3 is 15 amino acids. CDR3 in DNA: TGTGCCAGCAGCTGGACGGCCGATAGCAATCAGCCCCAGCATTTT. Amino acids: CASSWTADSNQPQHF.

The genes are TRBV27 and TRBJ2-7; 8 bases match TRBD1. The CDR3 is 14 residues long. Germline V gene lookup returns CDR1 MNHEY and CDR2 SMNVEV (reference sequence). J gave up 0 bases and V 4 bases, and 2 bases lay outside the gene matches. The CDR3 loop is CASSSTGGSYEQYF. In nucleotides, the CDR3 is TGTGCCAGCAGTTCAACAGGGGGCTCCTACGAGCAGTACTTC.

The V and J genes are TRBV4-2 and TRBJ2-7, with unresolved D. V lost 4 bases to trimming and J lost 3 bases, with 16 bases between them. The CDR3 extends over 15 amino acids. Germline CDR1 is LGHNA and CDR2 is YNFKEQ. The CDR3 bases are TGTGCCAGCAGCCCCCCATTAGGCGAGCACTACGAGCAGTACTTC. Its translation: CASSPPLGEHYEQYF.

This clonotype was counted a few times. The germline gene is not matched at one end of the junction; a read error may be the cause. This chain's CDR3 is CSARGYGTYEQYF. As DNA, the CDR3 is TGCAGTGCGAGAGGTTACGGGACCTACGAGCAGTACTTC. The genes are TRBV20-1 and TRBJ2-7; perhaps TRBD2 as D (5 bases). The CDR3 runs to 13 residues. Per the germline V gene, CDR1 is DFQATT and CDR2 is SNEGSKA (reference sequence).

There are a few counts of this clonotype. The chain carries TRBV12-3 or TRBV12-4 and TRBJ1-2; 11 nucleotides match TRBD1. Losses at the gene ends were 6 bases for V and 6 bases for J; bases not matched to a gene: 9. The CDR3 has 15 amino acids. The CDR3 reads CASRLSGTGGDGYTF. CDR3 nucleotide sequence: TGTGCCAGCAGACTCAGCGGGACAGGGGGGGATGGCTACACCTTC.

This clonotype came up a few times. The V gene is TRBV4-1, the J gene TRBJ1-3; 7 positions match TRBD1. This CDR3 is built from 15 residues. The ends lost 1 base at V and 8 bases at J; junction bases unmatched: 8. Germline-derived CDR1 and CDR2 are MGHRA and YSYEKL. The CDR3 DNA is TGCGCCAGCAGCCAAGTCACAGGGGTGGAATACACCATATATTTT. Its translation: CASSQVTGVEYTIYF.

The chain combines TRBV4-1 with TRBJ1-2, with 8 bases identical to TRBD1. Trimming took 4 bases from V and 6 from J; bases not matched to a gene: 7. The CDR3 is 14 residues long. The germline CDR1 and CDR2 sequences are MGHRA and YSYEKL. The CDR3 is CASSPPLTGDGYTF. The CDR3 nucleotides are TGCGCCAGCAGCCCCCCCCTGACAGGGGATGGCTACACCTTC.

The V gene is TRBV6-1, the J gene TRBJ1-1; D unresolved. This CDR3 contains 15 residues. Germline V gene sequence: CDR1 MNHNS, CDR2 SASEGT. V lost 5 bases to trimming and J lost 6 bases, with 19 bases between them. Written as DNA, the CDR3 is TGTGCCAGCAGTCCGCGACCCGGCGTCAATCCTGAAGCTTTCTTT. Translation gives CASSPRPGVNPEAFF.

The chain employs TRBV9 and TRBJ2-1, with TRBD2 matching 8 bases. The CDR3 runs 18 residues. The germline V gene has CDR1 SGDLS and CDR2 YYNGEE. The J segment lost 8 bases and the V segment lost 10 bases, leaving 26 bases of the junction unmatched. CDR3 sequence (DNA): TGTGCCGCCCTAGGGTGGAGTCTAGCGGGCCCATCTGGCGATGAGCAGTTCTTC. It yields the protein CAALGWSLAGPSGDEQFF. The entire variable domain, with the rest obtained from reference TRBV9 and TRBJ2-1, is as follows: DSGVTQTPKHLITATGQRVTLRCSPRSGDLSVYWYQQSLDQGLQFLIQYYNGEERAKGNILERFSAQQFPDLHSELNLSSLELGDSALYFCAALGWSLAGPSGDEQFFGPGTRLTVL.

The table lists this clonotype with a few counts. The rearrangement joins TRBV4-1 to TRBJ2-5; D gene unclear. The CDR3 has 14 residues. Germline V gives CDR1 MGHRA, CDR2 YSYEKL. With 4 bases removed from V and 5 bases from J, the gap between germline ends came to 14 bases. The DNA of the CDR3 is TGCGCCAGCAGCCTGTGGGTCTCTACGGAGACCCAGTACTTC. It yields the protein CASSLWVSTETQYF.

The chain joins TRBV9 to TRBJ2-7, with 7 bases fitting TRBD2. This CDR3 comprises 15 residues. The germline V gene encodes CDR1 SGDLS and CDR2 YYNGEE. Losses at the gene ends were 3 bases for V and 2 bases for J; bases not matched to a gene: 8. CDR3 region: CASSAMPGLTYEQYF. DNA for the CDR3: TGTGCCAGCAGCGCGATGCCGGGACTAACCTACGAGCAGTACTTC.

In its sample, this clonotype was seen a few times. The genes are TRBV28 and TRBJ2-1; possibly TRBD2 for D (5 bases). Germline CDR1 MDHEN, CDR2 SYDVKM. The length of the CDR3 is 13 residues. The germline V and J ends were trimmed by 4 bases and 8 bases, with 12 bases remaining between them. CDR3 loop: CASSYRGRHEQFF. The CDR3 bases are TGTGCCAGCAGTTATCGTGGGAGACATGAGCAGTTCTTC.

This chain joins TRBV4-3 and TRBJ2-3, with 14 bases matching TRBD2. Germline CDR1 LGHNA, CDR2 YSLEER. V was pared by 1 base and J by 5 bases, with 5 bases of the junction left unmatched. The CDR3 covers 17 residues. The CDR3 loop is CASSQVSGLAGEDTQYF. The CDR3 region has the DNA TGCGCCAGCAGCCAAGTTTCGGGACTAGCGGGAGAAGATACGCAGTATTTT.

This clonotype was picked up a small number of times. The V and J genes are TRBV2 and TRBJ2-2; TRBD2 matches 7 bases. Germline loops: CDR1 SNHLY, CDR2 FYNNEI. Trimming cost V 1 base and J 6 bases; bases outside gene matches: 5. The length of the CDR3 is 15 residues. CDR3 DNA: TGTGCCAGCAGTGAAGGAGCGGGGCCCCCCGGGGAGCTGTTTTTT. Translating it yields CASSEGAGPPGELFF. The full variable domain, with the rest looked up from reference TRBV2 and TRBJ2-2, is EPEVTQTPSHQVTQMGQEVILRCVPISNHLYFYWYRQILGQKVEFLVSFYNNEISEKSEIFDDQFSVERPDGSNFTLKIRSTKLEDSAMYFCASSEGAGPPGELFFGEGSRLTVL.

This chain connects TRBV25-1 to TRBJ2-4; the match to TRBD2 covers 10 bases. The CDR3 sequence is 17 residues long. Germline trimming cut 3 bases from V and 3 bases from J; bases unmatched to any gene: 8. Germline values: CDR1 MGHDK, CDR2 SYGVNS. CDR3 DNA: TGTGCCAGCAGTGAGGGGGTCGGACTAGCGGACAAAAACATTCAGTACTTC. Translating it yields CASSEGVGLADKNIQYF.